This T cell receptor (beta chain) originates from a study of CD8+CD57+ T cells in acquired aplastic anemia. Looking at the study overall: Sorted CD4+ and CD8+ cells gave a mean 3.2 ug DNA, range about 0.19 to 27.4 ug. The study's findings and limits: A set of 25 to 35 CD8+ CDR3 sequences was shared between patients and controls, and these sequences appeared highly expressed in patients. Patients were compared with controls for CD8+ Simpson's diversity, and no significant difference emerged.

Germline V CDR1 and CDR2: ENHRY, SYGVKD. The CDR3 runs to 16 residues. An expansion of CD8+CD57+ cells by flow cytometry had been shown in patients chosen for sequencing. There was no therapy given to any patient before the blood sampling took place. A remark on this clonotype: Its antigen is still unknown. At one end, the junction sequence differs from germline, possibly due to a read error.

The study profiled TCR beta VDJ and CDR3 using genomic DNA as template. Using its own MiXCR run on the reads, TCRdb lists one record per CDR3 protein. This sample has some 160,000 distinct CDR3 sequences; 40% to 60% occur once, and the top ten carry 25% to 40%. This sequence joins TRBV10-3 and TRBJ2-2; no clear D. This TCR was sampled from a human donor with aplastic anemia. The specimen was sorted CD4+, CD8+, or CD8+CD57+ T cells (not recorded which) from PBMCs. The DNA for the CDR3 is TGTGCCAGCAGTTACTCAGGACCATGGGGCACCGGGGAGCTGTTTTTT. Protein sequence: CASSYSGPWGTGELFF.